The 8 T cell receptor beta chains reported below all come from one sample, sequenced in a study of shared clonotypes between healthy human individuals. Generated by immunoSEQ multiplex PCR, the TCRdb table keeps only in-frame clones and is missing some. The top ten hold about 1.7% of the sample, which has about 670,000 clones, about two thirds seen once. The sequenced material came from memory CD4+ T cells sorted from blood. Stated subset: CD45RA-negative fraction. These receptors came from a woman between 25 and 40 years old in good health.

The sample holds a few counts of this clone. V is TRBV28 and J is TRBJ2-5, with TRBD2 matching 8 bases. Trimming at V came to 6 bases and at J to 11 bases, leaving 20 bases not matched to a gene. The V gene's germline CDR1 is MDHEN and CDR2 SYDVKM. The CDR3 sequence is 16 residues long. CDR3 nucleotide sequence: TGTGCCAGCAGCTCCGGGACCAGCGGGAGCGGGAAAAAGCAGTACTTC. Amino acid sequence: CASSSGTSGSGKKQYF.

The rearrangement uses TRBV5-1 and TRBJ1-1; D remains ambiguous. The CDR3 is made up of 13 amino acids. CDR1 SGHRS and CDR2 YFSETQ come from the germline V gene. The V end lost 3 bases, the J end lost 4 bases, and 10 bases lay between the germline ends. The CDR3 nucleotides are TGCGCCAGCAGCTCCGGGGAACCCACTGAAGCTTTCTTT. The encoded protein is CASSSGEPTEAFF.

Concerning this clone: A read error may produce the germline difference seen at one junction end. V is TRBV5-1 and J is TRBJ2-7; D unresolved. The CDR3 sequence is 13 residues long. The germline V gene encodes CDR1 SGHRS and CDR2 YFSETQ. For the CDR3, the DNA is TGCGCCAGCAGCAGCCGGATCTCCCACGAGCAGTACTTC. Its protein is CASSSRISHEQYF.

This chain uses TRBV10-3 with TRBJ2-3; TRBD2 matches at 8 bases. The CDR3 runs to 15 residues. The junction had 5 bases not matched to a gene; V was cut back by 6 bases and J by 0 bases. CDR1 and CDR2 from the germline V gene are ENHRY and SYGVKD. In DNA, the CDR3 is TGTGCCATCAGCCCGGGGGGGGGTAGCACAGATACGCAGTATTTT. It yields the protein CAISPGGGSTDTQYF.

CDR3 residues: CASSELAGSEQFF. In DNA form, the CDR3 reads TGTGCCAGCTCAGAACTAGCGGGCAGTGAGCAGTTCTTC. V gene TRBV18 combines with J gene TRBJ2-1; 9 nucleotides line up with TRBD2. The CDR3 contains 13 residues. Germline V gene sequence: CDR1 KGHSH, CDR2 LQKENI. Trimming removed 5 bases from V and 9 bases from J; junction bases left unmatched: 5.

The rearrangement uses TRBV9 and TRBJ2-3; D is possibly TRBD1 (6 bases). CDR1 SGDLS and CDR2 YYNGEE come from the germline V gene. The V end lost 3 bases, the J end lost 2 bases, and 13 bases lay between the germline ends. The CDR3 sequence is 15 residues long. CDR3 nucleotides: TGTGCCAGCAGCGAGGGGGTGTCCTTCACAGATACGCAGTATTTT. Its translation: CASSEGVSFTDTQYF.

With respect to this clone: Since a far larger clone is one base different, this is likely a read error. The gene calls are TRBV28 and TRBJ1-5; TRBD1 is a possible D gene (5 bases). Germline CDR1 and CDR2: MDHEN and SYDVKM. Trimming pared 8 bases from V and 1 base from J, leaving 6 bases between. This CDR3 has 12 amino acids. CDR3 sequence (DNA): TGTGCCAGCGGGGGGAGCAATCAGCCCCAGCATTTT. Encoded protein: CASGGSNQPQHF.

This chain connects TRBV27 to TRBJ2-1, with D unresolved. The germline CDR1 and CDR2 sequences are MNHEY and SMNVEV (reference sequence). Trimming removed 6 bases at V and 0 bases at J, with 12 bases between. The CDR3 extends over 15 amino acids. As DNA, the CDR3 is TGTGCCAGCAGGGTCCCGGGTCACTCCTACAATGAGCAGTTCTTC. This gives the protein CASRVPGHSYNEQFF.